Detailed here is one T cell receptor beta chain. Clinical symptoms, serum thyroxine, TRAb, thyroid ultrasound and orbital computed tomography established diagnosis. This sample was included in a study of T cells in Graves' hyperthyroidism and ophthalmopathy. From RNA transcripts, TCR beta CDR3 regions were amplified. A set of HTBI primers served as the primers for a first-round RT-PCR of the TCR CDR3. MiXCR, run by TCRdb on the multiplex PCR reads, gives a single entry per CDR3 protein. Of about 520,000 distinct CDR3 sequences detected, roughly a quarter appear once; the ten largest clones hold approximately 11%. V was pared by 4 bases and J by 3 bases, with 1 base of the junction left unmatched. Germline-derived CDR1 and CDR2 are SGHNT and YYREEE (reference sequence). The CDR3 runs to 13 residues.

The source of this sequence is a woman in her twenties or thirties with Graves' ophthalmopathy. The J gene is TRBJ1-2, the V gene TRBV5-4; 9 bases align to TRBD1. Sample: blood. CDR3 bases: TGTGCCAGCAGCGGGACAGGGTACTATGGCTACACCTTC. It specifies CASSGTGYYGYTF.